The text below deals with one T cell receptor (beta chain). Its antigen remains undetermined. Qualities for individual bases were not recorded, and no much larger clone is one base off. Flow cytometry had shown CD8+CD57+ cell expansion in the patients selected for sequencing. All patients had severe acquired aplastic anemia diagnosed by International Study of Aplastic Anemia and Agranulocytosis and Camitta criteria. No patient had received any therapy when blood was sampled. In the study, sorted CD4+ and CD8+ blood T cells from patients with severe aplastic anemia and from healthy subjects underwent deep sequencing of TCR repertoires. In the USA, patient enrollment took place under clinicaltrials.gov protocols 00001620, 01623167, 00001397, 00071045, 00081523 and 00961064. Ficoll-Paque density gradient centrifugation was used to isolate peripheral blood mononuclear cells. Before DNA extraction, CD4+ and CD8+ T cells were sorted by FACS or by magnetic beads.

The data are from a study of CD8+CD57+ T cells in acquired aplastic anemia listed by TCRdb under 2018. Context from the whole study: DNA extracted from sorted CD4+ and CD8+ cells had a mean of about 3.2 ug, with a range of about 0.18 to 27.4 ug. A CD8+CD57+ expansion meant a frequency higher than the mean frequency seen in healthy subjects.

Points the paper makes about the study in general: Fewer than 30 CD8+ CDR3 sequences were found in both patients and controls but appeared to be highly expressed in patients and within the immunodominant clones of the patients. Patients and healthy controls showed no significant difference in CD8+ Simpson's diversity (P=0.060).

The germline ends are 9 bases apart after V is trimmed by 4 bases and J by 4 bases. Including cysteine and phenylalanine, the CDR3 has 13 amino acids. The sequence is cut down to CDR3 DNA, 39 bases in frame from base 1. CDR1 and CDR2 are drawn from the germline V gene: SNHLY, FYNNEI. Profiling of TCR beta VDJ combinations and CDR3 sequences used genomic DNA as the template. An Illumina HiSeq 2000 was the platform used for TCR repertoire sequencing. The published analysis was carried out like this. TRBV/TRBJ rearrangement plots, CDR3 size and DJ length profiles, and Simpson's diversity index were used to assess repertoires. The most abundant DNA sequence in the deep sequencing data was defined as the immunodominant clone. CDR3 amino acid sequences were screened for sharing across subjects and compared with published repertoires and the VDJdb database. TCRdb reprocessed the public reads (quality trimming at Q25 with fastp, clone calling with MiXCR) and kept in-frame beta chains. Every distinct CDR3 protein forms one entry, paired with its most common genes and DNA. Here the V and J calls rest on TCRdb's processing, not on the authors' analysis. Present in this sample are over 40,000 distinct CDR3 sequences, under 80% of which were seen just once. The ten largest make up roughly 60% of the sample.

Sequencing was done on a sample of sorted CD4+, CD8+, or CD8+CD57+ T cells (not recorded which) from PBMCs. The rearrangement combines TRBV2 with TRBJ2-3; TRBD2 is possibly the D segment (5 matching bases). This receptor was taken from a human donor with aplastic anemia. CDR3 protein: CASSGGGSDTQYF. The nucleotide sequence is TGTGCCAGCAGTGGTGGCGGGTCAGATACGCAGTATTTT.